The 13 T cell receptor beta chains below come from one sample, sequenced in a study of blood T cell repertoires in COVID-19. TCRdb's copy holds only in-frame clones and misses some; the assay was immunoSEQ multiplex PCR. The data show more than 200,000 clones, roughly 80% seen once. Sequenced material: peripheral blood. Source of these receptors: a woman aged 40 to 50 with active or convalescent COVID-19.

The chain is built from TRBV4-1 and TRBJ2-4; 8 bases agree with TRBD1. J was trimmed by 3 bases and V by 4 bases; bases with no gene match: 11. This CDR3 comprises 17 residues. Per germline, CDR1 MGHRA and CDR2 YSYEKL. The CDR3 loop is CASSPRPGQASKNIQYF. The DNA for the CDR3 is TGCGCCAGCAGCCCACGACCGGGACAGGCCAGCAAAAACATTCAGTACTTC.

In nucleotides, the CDR3 is TGTGCCAGCAGCCCTCAGCTGGGACAGGGGCTTCAGCCCCAGCATTTT. It codes for CASSPQLGQGLQPQHF. The chain combines TRBV7-6 with TRBJ1-5, with 10 bases lining up with TRBD1. The trim removed 5 bases at V and 6 bases at J, leaving 10 bases unmatched. Germline lookup yields CDR1 SGHVS and CDR2 FNYEAQ. The CDR3 covers 16 residues. Based on the CDR3 plus reference TRBV7-6 and TRBJ1-5, the full variable domain is GAGVSQSPRYKVTKRGQDVALRCDPISGHVSLYWYRQALGQGPEFLTYFNYEAQQDKSGLPNDRFSAERPEGSISTLTIQRTEQRDSAMYRCASSPQLGQGLQPQHFGDGTRLSIL.

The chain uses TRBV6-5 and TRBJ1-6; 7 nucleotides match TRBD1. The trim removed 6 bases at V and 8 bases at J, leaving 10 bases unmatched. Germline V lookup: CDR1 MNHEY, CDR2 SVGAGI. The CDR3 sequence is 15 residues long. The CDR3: CASRTGGGSYSPLHF. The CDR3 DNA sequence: TGTGCCAGCAGGACCGGAGGGGGCTCGTATTCACCCCTCCACTTT.

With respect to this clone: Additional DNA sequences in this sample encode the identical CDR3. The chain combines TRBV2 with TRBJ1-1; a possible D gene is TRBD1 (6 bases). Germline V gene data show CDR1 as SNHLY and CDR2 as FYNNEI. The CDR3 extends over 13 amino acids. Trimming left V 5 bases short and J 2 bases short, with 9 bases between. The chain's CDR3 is CASSPRGNTEAFF. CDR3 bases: TGTGCCAGCAGTCCCAGGGGAAACACTGAAGCTTTCTTT.

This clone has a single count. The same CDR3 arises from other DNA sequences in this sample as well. CDR3 in amino acids: CASSLRGSGNTIYF. The CDR3 coding sequence is TGTGCCAGCAGCCTCAGGGGATCTGGAAACACCATATATTTT. The chain joins TRBV6-5 to TRBJ1-3; possibly TRBD1 for D (6 bases). The CDR3 covers 14 residues. Deletions cut 6 bases from V and 1 base from J, with 10 bases between. From germline, CDR1 is MNHEY and CDR2 SVGAGI.

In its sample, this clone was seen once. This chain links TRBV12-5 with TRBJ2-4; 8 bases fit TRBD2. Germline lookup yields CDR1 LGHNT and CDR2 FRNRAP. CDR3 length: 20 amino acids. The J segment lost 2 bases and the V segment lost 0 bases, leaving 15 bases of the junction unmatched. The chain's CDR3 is CASGLVTKAVSGRPKNIQYF. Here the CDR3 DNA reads TGTGCTAGTGGTTTGGTGACCAAGGCGGTGAGCGGGAGACCCAAAAACATTCAGTACTTC.

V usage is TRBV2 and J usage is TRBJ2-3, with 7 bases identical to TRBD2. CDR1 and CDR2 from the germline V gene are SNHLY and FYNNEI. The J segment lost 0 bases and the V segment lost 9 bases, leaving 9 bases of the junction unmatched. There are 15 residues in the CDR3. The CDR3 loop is CASLAGVRSTDTQYF. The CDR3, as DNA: TGTGCCAGTCTTGCGGGGGTCCGTAGCACAGATACGCAGTATTTT. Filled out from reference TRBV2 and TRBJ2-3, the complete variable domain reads EPEVTQTPSHQVTQMGQEVILRCVPISNHLYFYWYRQILGQKVEFLVSFYNNEISEKSEIFDDQFSVERPDGSNFTLKIRSTKLEDSAMYFCASLAGVRSTDTQYFGPGTRLTVL.

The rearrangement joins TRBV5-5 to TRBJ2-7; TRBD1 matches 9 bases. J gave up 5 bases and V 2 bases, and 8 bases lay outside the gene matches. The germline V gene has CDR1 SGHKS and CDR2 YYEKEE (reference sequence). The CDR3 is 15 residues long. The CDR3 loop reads CASSFRDRDVDEQYF. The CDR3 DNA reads TGTGCCAGCAGCTTCCGGGACAGGGACGTCGACGAGCAGTACTTC.

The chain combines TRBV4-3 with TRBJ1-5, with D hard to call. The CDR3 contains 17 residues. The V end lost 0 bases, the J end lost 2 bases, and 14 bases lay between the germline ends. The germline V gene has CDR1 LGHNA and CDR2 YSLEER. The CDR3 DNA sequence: TGCGCCAGCAGCCAAGATACGGCGGCTTGGGGCAATCAGCCCCAGCATTTT. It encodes CASSQDTAAWGNQPQHF.

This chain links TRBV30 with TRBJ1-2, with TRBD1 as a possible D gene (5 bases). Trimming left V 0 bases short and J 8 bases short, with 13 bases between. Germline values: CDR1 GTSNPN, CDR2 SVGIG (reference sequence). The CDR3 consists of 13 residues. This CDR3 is CAWSVSSGLGYTF. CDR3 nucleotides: TGTGCCTGGAGTGTAAGTTCAGGGCTCGGCTACACCTTC.

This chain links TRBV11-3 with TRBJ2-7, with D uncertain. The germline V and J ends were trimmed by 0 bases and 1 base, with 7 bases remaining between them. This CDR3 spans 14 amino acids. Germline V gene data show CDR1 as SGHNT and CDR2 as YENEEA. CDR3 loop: CASSLEAPSYEQYF. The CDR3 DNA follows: TGTGCCAGCAGCTTAGAGGCTCCTTCCTACGAGCAGTACTTC.

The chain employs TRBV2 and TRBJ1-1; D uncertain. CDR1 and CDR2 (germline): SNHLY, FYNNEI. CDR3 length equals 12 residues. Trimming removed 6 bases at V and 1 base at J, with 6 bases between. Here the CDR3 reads CASSLQNTEAFF. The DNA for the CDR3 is TGTGCCAGCAGCTTACAGAACACTGAAGCTTTCTTT.

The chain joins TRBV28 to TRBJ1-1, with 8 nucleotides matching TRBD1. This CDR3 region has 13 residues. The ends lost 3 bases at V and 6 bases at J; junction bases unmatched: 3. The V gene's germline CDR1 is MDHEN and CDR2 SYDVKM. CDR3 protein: CASSLTGDSEAFF. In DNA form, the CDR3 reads TGTGCCAGCAGTTTGACAGGGGACTCTGAAGCTTTCTTT.